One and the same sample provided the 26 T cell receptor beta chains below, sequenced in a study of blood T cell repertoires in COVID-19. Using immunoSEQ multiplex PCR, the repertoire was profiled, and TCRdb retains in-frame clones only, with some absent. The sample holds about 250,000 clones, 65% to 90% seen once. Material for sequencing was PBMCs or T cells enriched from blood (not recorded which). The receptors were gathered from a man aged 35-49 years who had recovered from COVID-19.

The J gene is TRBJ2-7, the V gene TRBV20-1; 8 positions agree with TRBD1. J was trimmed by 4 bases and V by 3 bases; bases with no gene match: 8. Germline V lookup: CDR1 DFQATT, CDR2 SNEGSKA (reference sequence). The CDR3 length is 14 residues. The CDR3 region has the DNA TGCAGTGCTAGTCAGGGGGCCTTAGTGTACGAGCAGTACTTC. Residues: CSASQGALVYEQYF.

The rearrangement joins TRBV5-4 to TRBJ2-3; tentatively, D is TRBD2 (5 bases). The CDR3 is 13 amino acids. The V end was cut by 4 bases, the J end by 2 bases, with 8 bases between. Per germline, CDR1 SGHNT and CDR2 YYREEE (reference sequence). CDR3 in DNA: TGTGCCAGCAGCGAGGGAGACACAGATACGCAGTATTTT. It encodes CASSEGDTDTQYF. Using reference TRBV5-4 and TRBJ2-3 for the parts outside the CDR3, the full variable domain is ETGVTQSPTHLIKTRGQQVTLRCSSQSGHNTVSWYQQALGQGPQFIFQYYREEENGRGNFPPRFSGLQFPNYSSELNVNALELDDSALYLCASSEGDTDTQYFGPGTRLTVL.

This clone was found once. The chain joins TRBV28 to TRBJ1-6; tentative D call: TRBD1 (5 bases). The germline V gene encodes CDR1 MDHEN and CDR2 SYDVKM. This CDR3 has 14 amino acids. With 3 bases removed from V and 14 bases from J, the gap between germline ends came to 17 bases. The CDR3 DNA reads TGTGCCAGCAGTTTCCAGGGTGGGCTGGTGGCCCTCCACTTT. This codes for CASSFQGGLVALHF.

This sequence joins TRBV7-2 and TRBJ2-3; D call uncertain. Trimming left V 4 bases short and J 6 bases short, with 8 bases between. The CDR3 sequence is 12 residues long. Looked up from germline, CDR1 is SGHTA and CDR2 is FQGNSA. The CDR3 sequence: CASSSRWDTQYF. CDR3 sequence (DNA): TGTGCCAGCAGCTCCAGATGGGATACGCAGTATTTT. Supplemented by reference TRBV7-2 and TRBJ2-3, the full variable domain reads GAGVSQSPSNKVTEKGKDVELRCDPISGHTALYWYRQSLGQGLEFLIYFQGNSAPDKSGLPSDRFSAERTGGSVSTLTIQRTQQEDSAVYLCASSSRWDTQYFGPGTRLTVL.

The CDR3 DNA follows: TGCGCCAGCAGCCAAACATCCGGGGAGTACAATGAGCAGTTCTTC. Its translation: CASSQTSGEYNEQFF. This chain links TRBV4-1 with TRBJ2-1; D is possibly TRBD2 (5 bases). CDR1 is MGHRA and CDR2 is YSYEKL in the germline V gene. This CDR3 comprises 15 residues. Trimming removed 2 bases at V and 4 bases at J, with 12 bases between.

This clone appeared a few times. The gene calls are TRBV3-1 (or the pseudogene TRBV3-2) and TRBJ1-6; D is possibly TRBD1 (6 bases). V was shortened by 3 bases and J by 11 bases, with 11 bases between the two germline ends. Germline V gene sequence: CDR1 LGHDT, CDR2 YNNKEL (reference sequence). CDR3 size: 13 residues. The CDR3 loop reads CASSQENRAPLHF. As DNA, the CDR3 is TGTGCCAGCAGCCAGGAAAACAGGGCACCCCTCCACTTT.

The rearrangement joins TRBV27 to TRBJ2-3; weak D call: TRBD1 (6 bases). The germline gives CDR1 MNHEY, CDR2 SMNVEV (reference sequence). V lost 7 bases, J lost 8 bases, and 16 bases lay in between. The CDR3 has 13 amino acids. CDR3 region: CASTQDRTGTQYF. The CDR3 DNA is TGTGCCAGCACCCAAGACAGGACGGGTACGCAGTATTTT.

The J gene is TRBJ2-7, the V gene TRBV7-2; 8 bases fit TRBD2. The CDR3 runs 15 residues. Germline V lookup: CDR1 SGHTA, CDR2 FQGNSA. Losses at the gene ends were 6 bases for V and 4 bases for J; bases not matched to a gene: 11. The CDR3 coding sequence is TGTGCCAGCAGTCTAGACTTAGCGGGATTATACGAGCAGTACTTC. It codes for CASSLDLAGLYEQYF.

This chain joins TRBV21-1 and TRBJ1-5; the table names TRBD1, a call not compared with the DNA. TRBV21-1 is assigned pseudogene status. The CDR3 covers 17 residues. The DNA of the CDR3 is TGTGCCAGCAGCAAGGGGCAGGGACAGAAAATTTATCAGCCCCAGCATTTT. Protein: CASSKGQGQKIYQPQHF.

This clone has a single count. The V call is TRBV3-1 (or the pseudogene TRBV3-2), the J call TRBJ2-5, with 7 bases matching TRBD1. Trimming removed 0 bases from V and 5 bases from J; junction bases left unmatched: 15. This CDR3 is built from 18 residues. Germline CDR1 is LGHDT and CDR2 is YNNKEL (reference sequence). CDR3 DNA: TGTGCCAGCAGCCAAGATCAAGGGAGAGGGGGCAAGAGTGAGACCCAGTACTTC. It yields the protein CASSQDQGRGGKSETQYF.

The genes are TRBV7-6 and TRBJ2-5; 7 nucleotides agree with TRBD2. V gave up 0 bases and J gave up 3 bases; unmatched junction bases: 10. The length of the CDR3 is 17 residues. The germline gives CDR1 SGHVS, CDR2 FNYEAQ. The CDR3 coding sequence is TGTGCCAGCAGCTTAGCCCTAGCGGCTCAAGGCGAAGAGACCCAGTACTTC. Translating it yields CASSLALAAQGEETQYF.

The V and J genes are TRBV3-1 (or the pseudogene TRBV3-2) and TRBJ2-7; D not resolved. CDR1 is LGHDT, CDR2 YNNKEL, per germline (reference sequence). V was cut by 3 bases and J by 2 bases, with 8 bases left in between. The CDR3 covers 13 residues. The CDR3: CASSQRLAYEQYF. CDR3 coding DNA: TGTGCCAGCAGCCAGCGCCTAGCCTACGAGCAGTACTTC.

The CDR3 nucleotides read TGCGCCAGCAGCCAAGATCCCAGTACTAGCGGGGGGGACAATGAGCAGTTCTTC. Amino acids: CASSQDPSTSGGDNEQFF. The chain links TRBV4-1 to TRBJ2-1; 13 bases are shared with TRBD2. The CDR3 is 18 amino acids. Germline-derived CDR1 and CDR2 are MGHRA and YSYEKL. With V trimmed by 0 bases and J by 5 bases, 7 bases remained unmatched.

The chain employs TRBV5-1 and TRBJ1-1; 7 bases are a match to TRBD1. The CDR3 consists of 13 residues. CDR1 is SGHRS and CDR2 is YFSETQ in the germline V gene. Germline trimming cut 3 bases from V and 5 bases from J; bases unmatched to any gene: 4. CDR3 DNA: TGCGCCAGCAGCTCGACAGGGTTGACTGAAGCTTTCTTT. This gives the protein CASSSTGLTEAFF.

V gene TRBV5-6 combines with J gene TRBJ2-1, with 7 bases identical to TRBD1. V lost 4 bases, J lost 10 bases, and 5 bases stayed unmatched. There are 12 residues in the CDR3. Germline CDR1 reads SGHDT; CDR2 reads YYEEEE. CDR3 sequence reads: CASSQPTGEQFF. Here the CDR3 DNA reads TGTGCCAGCAGCCAACCGACAGGGGAGCAGTTCTTC.

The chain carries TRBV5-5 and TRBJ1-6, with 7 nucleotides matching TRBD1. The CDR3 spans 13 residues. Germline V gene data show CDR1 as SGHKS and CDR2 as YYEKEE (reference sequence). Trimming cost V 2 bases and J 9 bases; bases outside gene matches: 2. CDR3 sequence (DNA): TGTGCCAGCAGCTTAGGGGGCTCTTCACCCCTCCACTTT. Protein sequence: CASSLGGSSPLHF.

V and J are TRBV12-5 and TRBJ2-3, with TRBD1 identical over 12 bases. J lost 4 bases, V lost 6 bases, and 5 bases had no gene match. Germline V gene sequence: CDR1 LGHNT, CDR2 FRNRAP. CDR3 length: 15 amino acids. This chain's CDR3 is CASGMGQGAADTQYF. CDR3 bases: TGTGCTAGTGGAATGGGACAGGGGGCCGCAGATACGCAGTATTTT.

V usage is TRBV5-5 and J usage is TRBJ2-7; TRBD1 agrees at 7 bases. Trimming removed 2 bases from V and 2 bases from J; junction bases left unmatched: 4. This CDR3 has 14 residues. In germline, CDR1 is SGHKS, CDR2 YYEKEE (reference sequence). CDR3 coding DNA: TGTGCCAGCAGCTTTAACCAGGGGGCCTACGAGCAGTACTTC. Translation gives CASSFNQGAYEQYF.

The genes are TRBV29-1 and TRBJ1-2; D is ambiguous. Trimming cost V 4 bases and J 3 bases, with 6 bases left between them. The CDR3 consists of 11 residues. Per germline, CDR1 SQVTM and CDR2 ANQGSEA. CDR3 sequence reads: CSVVAHYGYTF. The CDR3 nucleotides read TGCAGCGTTGTAGCTCACTATGGCTACACCTTC.

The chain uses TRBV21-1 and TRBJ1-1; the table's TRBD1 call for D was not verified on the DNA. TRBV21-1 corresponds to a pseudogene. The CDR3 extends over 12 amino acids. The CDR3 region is CASSKGHIEAFF. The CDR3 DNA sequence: TGTGCCAGCAGCAAAGGACATATTGAAGCTTTCTTT.

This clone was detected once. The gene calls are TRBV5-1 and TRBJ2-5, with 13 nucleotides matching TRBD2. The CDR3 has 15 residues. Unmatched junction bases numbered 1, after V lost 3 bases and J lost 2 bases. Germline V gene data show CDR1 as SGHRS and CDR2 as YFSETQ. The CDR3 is CASSWGLAGQETQYF. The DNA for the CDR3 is TGCGCCAGCAGCTGGGGACTAGCGGGGCAAGAGACCCAGTACTTC. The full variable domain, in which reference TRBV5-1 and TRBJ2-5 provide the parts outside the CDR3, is KAGVTQTPRYLIKTRGQQVTLSCSPISGHRSVSWYQQTPGQGLQFLFEYFSETQRNKGNFPGRFSGRQFSNSRSEMNVSTLELGDSALYLCASSWGLAGQETQYFGPGTRLLVL.

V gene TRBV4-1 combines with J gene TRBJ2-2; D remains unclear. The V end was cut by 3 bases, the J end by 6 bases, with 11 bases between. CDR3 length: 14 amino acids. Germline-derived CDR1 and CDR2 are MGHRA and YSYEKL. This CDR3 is CASSQRLAAGELFF. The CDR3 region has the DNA TGCGCCAGCAGCCAGCGGCTCGCTGCCGGGGAGCTGTTTTTT.

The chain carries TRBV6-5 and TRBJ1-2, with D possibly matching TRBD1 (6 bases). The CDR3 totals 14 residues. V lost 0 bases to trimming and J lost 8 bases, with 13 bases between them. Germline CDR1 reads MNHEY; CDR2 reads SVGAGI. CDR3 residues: CASSYSLQGKGYTF. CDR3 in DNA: TGTGCCAGCAGTTACTCGCTCCAGGGGAAAGGCTACACCTTC.

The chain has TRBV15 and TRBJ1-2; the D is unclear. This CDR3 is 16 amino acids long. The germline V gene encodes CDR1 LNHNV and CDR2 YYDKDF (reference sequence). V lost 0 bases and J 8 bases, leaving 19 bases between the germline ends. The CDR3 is CATSRDGQAPPLGYTF. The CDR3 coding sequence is TGTGCCACCAGCAGAGATGGGCAGGCCCCTCCTCTCGGCTACACCTTC.

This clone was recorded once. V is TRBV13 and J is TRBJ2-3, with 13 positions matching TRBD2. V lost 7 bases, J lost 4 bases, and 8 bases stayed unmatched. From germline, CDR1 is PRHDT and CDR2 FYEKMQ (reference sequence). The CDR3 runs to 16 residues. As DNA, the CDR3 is TGTGCCAGCACCCGAGGACTAGCGGGAGCCTCAGATACGCAGTATTTT. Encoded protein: CASTRGLAGASDTQYF.

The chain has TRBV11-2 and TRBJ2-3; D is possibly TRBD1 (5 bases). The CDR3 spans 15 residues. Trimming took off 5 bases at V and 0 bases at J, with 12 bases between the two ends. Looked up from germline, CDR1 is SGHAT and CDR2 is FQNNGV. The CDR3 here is CASSPPGISTDTQYF. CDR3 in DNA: TGTGCCAGCAGCCCACCAGGGATTAGCACAGATACGCAGTATTTT.